A single T cell receptor (beta chain) is shown here with its context. Per germline, CDR1 SGHKS and CDR2 YYEKEE (reference sequence). V was pared by 5 bases and J by 3 bases, with 11 bases between. CDR3 length equals 13 residues. TCRdb re-called the RT-PCR reads with MiXCR, one entry per CDR3 protein. The table lists some 550,000 distinct CDR3 sequences, around 21% of them singletons. The record originates from a study of response to subunit inactivated influenza vaccine. This sample was shared with a second study, whose subject was T cells expressing NK-cell markers. Turning to that study: The authors generated TCR beta cDNA through 5'RACE template switching with UMIs.

This chain joins TRBV5-5 and TRBJ1-1; D is ambiguous. The material was CD4+ T cells sorted from PBMCs, obtained 11 to 12 days after vaccination. The sequence was obtained from a man aged 45-65 years who received an inactivated influenza vaccine. This CDR3 reads CASRNLGDTEAFF. The CDR3 DNA follows: TGTGCCAGCAGAAATCTTGGGGACACTGAAGCTTTCTTT.